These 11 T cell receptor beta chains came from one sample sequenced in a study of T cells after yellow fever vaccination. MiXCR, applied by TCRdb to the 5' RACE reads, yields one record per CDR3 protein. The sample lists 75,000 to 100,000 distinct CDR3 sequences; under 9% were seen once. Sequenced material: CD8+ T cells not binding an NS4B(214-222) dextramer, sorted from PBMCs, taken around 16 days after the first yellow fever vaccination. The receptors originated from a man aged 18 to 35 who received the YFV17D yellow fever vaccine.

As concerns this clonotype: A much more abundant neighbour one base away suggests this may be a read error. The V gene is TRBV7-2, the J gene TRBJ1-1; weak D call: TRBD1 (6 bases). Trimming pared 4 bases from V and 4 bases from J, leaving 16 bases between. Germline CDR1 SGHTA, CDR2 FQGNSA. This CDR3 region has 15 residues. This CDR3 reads CASSSIGGLPTEAFF. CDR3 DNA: TGTGCCAGCAGCTCAATTGGGGGGCTTCCCACTGAAGCTTTCTTT.

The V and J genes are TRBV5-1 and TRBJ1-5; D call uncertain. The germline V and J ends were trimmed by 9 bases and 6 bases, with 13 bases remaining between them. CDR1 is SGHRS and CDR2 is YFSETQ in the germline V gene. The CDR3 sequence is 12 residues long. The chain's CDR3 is CATSLTFQPQHF. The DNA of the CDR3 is TGCGCCACCTCCCTGACATTTCAGCCCCAGCATTTT.

In DNA form, the CDR3 reads TGTGCCAGCAGTTCCTGGGGTACCTACGAGCAGTACTTC. Residues: CASSSWGTYEQYF. This chain links TRBV6-2 or TRBV6-3 with TRBJ2-7; no reliable D call. The CDR3 spans 13 residues. V lost 4 bases to trimming and J lost 2 bases, with 9 bases between them. From germline, CDR1 is MNHEY and CDR2 SVGEGT.

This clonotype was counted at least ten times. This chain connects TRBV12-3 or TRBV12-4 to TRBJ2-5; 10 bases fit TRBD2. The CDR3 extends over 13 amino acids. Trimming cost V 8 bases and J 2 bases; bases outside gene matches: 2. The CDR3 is CASLAGDQETQYF. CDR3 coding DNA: TGTGCCAGCCTAGCGGGGGATCAAGAGACCCAGTACTTC.

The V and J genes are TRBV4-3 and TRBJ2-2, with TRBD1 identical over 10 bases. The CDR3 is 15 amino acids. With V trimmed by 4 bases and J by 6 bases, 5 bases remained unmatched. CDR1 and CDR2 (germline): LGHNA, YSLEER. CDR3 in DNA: TGCGCCAGCAGCCCGGGGACAGGGGAGGCCGGGGAGCTGTTTTTT. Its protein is CASSPGTGEAGELFF.

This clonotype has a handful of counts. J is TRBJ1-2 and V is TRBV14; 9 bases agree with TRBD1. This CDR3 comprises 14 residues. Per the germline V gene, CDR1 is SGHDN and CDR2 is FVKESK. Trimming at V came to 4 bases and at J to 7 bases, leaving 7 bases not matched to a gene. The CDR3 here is CASSLQGAGSGYTF. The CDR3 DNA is TGTGCCAGCAGCCTACAGGGGGCCGGCTCTGGCTACACCTTC.

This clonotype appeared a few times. CDR3 sequence reads: CASSLGSKGPTGELFF. The DNA for the CDR3 is TGTGCCAGCAGCTTAGGTAGCAAGGGGCCCACCGGGGAGCTGTTTTTT. The rearrangement uses TRBV7-3 and TRBJ2-2, with D possibly matching TRBD1 (5 bases). The CDR3 has 16 amino acids. V lost 2 bases, J lost 4 bases, and 14 bases lay in between. Germline-derived CDR1 and CDR2 are SGHTA and FQGTGA. Full variable domain (outside the CDR3, taken from reference TRBV7-3 and TRBJ2-2): GAGVSQTPSNKVTEKGKYVELRCDPISGHTALYWYRQSLGQGPEFLIYFQGTGAADDSGLPNDRFFAVRPEGSVSTLKIQRTERGDSAVYLCASSLGSKGPTGELFFGEGSRLTVL.

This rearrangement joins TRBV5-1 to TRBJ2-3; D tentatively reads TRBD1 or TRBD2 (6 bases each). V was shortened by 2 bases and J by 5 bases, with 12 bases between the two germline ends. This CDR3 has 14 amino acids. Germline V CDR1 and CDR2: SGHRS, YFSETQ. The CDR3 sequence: CASSLRGPVDTQYF. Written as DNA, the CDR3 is TGCGCCAGCAGCTTACGGGGGCCCGTAGATACGCAGTATTTT.

This CDR3 reads CSVEAGRPTEAFF. The CDR3 bases are TGCAGCGTTGAAGCAGGGCGCCCCACTGAAGCTTTCTTT. This chain connects TRBV29-1 to TRBJ1-1; tentative D call: TRBD1 (5 bases). Between the trimmed V and J ends, which lost 1 base and 4 bases, there was a span of 10 bases. CDR3 size: 13 residues. CDR1 and CDR2 from the germline V gene are SQVTM and ANQGSEA.

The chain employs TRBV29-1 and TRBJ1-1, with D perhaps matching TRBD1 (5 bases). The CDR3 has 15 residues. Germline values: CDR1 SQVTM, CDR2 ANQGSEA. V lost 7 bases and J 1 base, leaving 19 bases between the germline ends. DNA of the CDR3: TGCAGCGCCGAGGGGTCGGTCAGGTGGAACACTGAAGCTTTCTTT. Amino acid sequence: CSAEGSVRWNTEAFF.

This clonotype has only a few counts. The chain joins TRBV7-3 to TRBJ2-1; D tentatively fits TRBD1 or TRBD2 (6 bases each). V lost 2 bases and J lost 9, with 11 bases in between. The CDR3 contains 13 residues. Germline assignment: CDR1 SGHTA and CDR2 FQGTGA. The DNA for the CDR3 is TGTGCCAGCAGCTTAGGGGGGCCTCGTGAGCAGTTCTTC. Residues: CASSLGGPREQFF. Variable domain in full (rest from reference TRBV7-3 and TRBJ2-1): GAGVSQTPSNKVTEKGKYVELRCDPISGHTALYWYRQSLGQGPEFLIYFQGTGAADDSGLPNDRFFAVRPEGSVSTLKIQRTERGDSAVYLCASSLGGPREQFFGPGTRLTVL.